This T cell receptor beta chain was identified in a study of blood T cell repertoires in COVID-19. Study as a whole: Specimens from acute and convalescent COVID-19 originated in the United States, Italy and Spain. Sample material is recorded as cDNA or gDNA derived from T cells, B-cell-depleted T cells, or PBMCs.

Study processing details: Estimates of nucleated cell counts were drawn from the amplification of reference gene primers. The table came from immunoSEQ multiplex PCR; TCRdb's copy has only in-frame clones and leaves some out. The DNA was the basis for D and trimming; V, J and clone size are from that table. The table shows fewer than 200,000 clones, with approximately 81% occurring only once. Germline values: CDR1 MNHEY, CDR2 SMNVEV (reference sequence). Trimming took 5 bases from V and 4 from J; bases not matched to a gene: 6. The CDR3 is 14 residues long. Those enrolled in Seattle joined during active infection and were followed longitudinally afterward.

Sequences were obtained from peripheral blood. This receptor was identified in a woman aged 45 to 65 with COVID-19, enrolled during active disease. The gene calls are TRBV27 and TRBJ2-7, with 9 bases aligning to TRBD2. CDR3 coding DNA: TGTGCCAGCAGTCTTAGCGGGGGAAGGTACGAGCAGTACTTC. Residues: CASSLSGGRYEQYF.